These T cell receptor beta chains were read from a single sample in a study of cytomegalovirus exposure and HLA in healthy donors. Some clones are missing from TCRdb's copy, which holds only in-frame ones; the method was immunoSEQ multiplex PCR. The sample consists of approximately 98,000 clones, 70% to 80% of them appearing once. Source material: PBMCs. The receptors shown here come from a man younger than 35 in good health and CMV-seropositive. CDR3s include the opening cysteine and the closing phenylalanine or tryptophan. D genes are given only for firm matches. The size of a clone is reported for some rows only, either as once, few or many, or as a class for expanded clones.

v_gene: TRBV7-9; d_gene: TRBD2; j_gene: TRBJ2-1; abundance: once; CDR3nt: TGTGCCAGCAGCCTTTCTAGCGGGAGTGGGGGGCAGTTCTTC; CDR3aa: CASSLSSGSGGQFF
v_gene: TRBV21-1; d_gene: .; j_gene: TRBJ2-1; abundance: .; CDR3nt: TGTGCCAGCAGCAAAGGAAGACATGATGACTACAATGAGCAGTTCTTC; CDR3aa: CASSKGRHDDYNEQFF
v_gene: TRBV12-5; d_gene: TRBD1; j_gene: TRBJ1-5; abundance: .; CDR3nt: TGTGCTAGTGGTCTTAGACGGGACAGGAACAATCAGCCCCAGCATTTT; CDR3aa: CASGLRRDRNNQPQHF
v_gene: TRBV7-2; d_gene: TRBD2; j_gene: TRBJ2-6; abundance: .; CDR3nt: TGTGCCAGCAGCTTGGGGGGGGCTGGGGCCAACGTCCTGACTTTC; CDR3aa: CASSLGGAGANVLTF
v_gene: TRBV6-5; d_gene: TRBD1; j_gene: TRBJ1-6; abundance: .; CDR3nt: TGTGCCAGCAGTTGGGGCAGGGGGCGGAATTCACCCCTCCACTTT; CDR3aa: CASSWGRGRNSPLHF
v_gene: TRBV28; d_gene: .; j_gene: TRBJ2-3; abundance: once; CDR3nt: TGTGCCAGCAGTCCCTTCGCCGGGACACTGAGCACAGATACGCAGTATTTT; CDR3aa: CASSPFAGTLSTDTQYF
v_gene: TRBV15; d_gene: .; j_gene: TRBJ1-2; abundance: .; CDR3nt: TGTGCCACCAGCAGAGATCTGGCGGGCTATGGCTACACCTTC; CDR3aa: CATSRDLAGYGYTF